Below, 21 T cell receptor beta chains from the same sample are listed, as sequenced in a study of blood T cell repertoires in COVID-19. The method was immunoSEQ multiplex PCR; TCRdb's version includes in-frame clones alone and lacks a portion of them. The data contain fewer than 110,000 clones, about 90% of them singletons. Material: peripheral blood. Receptors were obtained from a man aged 50 or older with acute or convalescent COVID-19.

The chain joins TRBV19 to TRBJ2-5; 9 nucleotides agree with TRBD2. The CDR3 has 17 amino acids. Germline V gene sequence: CDR1 LNHDA, CDR2 SQIVND (reference sequence). The ends lost 1 base at V and 1 base at J; junction bases unmatched: 7. The chain's CDR3 is CASSIAGASGAQETQYF. CDR3 DNA: TGTGCCAGTAGTATAGCTGGCGCTAGCGGGGCCCAAGAGACCCAGTACTTC.

V is TRBV7-2 and J is TRBJ2-6; TRBD2 is a possible D gene (6 bases). Germline loops: CDR1 SGHTA, CDR2 FQGNSA. V lost 5 bases, J lost 2 bases, and 13 bases lay in between. The CDR3 is made up of 16 amino acids. The CDR3 here is CASSRDFTPGANVLTF. CDR3 DNA: TGTGCCAGCAGCCGGGACTTTACCCCTGGGGCCAACGTCCTGACTTTC. The entire variable domain, with the rest obtained from reference TRBV7-2 and TRBJ2-6, is as follows: GAGVSQSPSNKVTEKGKDVELRCDPISGHTALYWYRQSLGQGLEFLIYFQGNSAPDKSGLPSDRFSAERTGGSVSTLTIQRTQQEDSAVYLCASSRDFTPGANVLTFGAGSRLTVL.

This sequence joins TRBV2 and TRBJ2-3; 10 bases are shared with TRBD1. V lost 2 bases, J lost 4 bases, and 6 bases stayed unmatched. CDR1 and CDR2 from the germline V gene are SNHLY and FYNNEI. CDR3 length: 16 amino acids. In nucleotides, the CDR3 is TGTGCCAGCAGTGAAACGACAGGGGGCAGGCCAGATACGCAGTATTTT. Translated, it gives CASSETTGGRPDTQYF. Full variable domain (remainder filled in from reference TRBV2 and TRBJ2-3): EPEVTQTPSHQVTQMGQEVILRCVPISNHLYFYWYRQILGQKVEFLVSFYNNEISEKSEIFDDQFSVERPDGSNFTLKIRSTKLEDSAMYFCASSETTGGRPDTQYFGPGTRLTVL.

The chain is built from TRBV19 and TRBJ2-2; 8 bases fit TRBD2. The CDR3 length is 15 residues. Looked up from germline, CDR1 is LNHDA and CDR2 is SQIVND (reference sequence). J gave up 2 bases and V 6 bases, and 5 bases lay outside the gene matches. CDR3 sequence reads: CASRAGGGNTGELFF. The CDR3 DNA reads as TGTGCCAGTAGAGCCGGGGGGGGAAACACCGGGGAGCTGTTTTTT.

The V and J genes are TRBV15 and TRBJ1-1, with a weak D call TRBD1 (6 bases). Germline V lookup: CDR1 LNHNV, CDR2 YYDKDF (reference sequence). Trimming took 5 bases from V and 1 from J, leaving 11 bases between them. This CDR3 has 14 residues. CDR3 in DNA: TGTGCCACCAGCGGCTCGACAGGGAACACTGAAGCTTTCTTT. Translated: CATSGSTGNTEAFF.

V usage is TRBV19 and J usage is TRBJ1-5, with 10 positions matching TRBD1. Germline V gene data show CDR1 as LNHDA and CDR2 as SQIVND (reference sequence). Losses at the gene ends were 4 bases for V and 6 bases for J; bases not matched to a gene: 9. CDR3 length: 16 residues. CDR3 coding DNA: TGTGCCAGTAGTACCTCCGGGACAGGGGTAACTCAGCCCCAGCATTTT. This gives the protein CASSTSGTGVTQPQHF. Together with reference TRBV19 and TRBJ1-5, the CDR3 gives the full variable domain: DGGITQSPKYLFRKEGQNVTLSCEQNLNHDAMYWYRQDPGQGLRLIYYSQIVNDFQKGDIAEGYSVSREKKESFPLTVTSAQKNPTAFYLCASSTSGTGVTQPQHFGDGTRLSIL.

The chain combines TRBV2 with TRBJ2-1, with a weak D call TRBD2 (5 bases). Germline CDR1 SNHLY, CDR2 FYNNEI. The CDR3 has 13 residues. V was shortened by 5 bases and J by 4 bases, with 9 bases between the two germline ends. Written as DNA, the CDR3 is TGTGCCAGCAGTTGGGAGCCATACAATGAGCAGTTCTTC. This translates into CASSWEPYNEQFF. The entire variable domain, with the rest obtained from reference TRBV2 and TRBJ2-1, is as follows: EPEVTQTPSHQVTQMGQEVILRCVPISNHLYFYWYRQILGQKVEFLVSFYNNEISEKSEIFDDQFSVERPDGSNFTLKIRSTKLEDSAMYFCASSWEPYNEQFFGPGTRLTVL.

The gene calls are TRBV11-3 and TRBJ1-4, with TRBD1 identical over 9 bases. The CDR3 loop spans 14 amino acids. The junction had 3 bases not matched to a gene; V was cut back by 5 bases and J by 5 bases. Germline CDR1 reads SGHNT; CDR2 reads YENEEA. The CDR3 is CASSTGTGNEKLFF. The CDR3 DNA is TGTGCCAGCAGCACGGGGACAGGGAATGAAAAACTGTTTTTT. Variable domain in full (rest from reference TRBV11-3 and TRBJ1-4): EAGVVQSPRYKIIEKKQPVAFWCNPISGHNTLYWYLQNLGQGPELLIRYENEEAVDDSQLPKDRFSAERLKGVDSTLKIQPAELGDSAVYLCASSTGTGNEKLFFGSGTQLSVL.

The chain couples TRBV6-5 to TRBJ1-2, with 8 nucleotides matching TRBD1. The CDR3 covers 15 residues. J lost 3 bases, V lost 6 bases, and 9 bases had no gene match. Germline V gives CDR1 MNHEY, CDR2 SVGAGI. CDR3 loop: CASSRRGQVHYGYTF. Here the CDR3 DNA reads TGTGCCAGCAGCCGACGGGGACAGGTTCACTATGGCTACACCTTC.

This rearrangement joins TRBV2 to TRBJ1-2, with D possibly matching TRBD1 (6 bases). The V end was cut by 6 bases, the J end by 1 base, with 12 bases between. This CDR3 is built from 14 residues. Germline loops: CDR1 SNHLY, CDR2 FYNNEI. CDR3 DNA: TGTGCCAGCAGGACAGGCGCCGATAACTATGGCTACACCTTC. Amino acid sequence: CASRTGADNYGYTF. Filled out from reference TRBV2 and TRBJ1-2, the complete variable domain reads EPEVTQTPSHQVTQMGQEVILRCVPISNHLYFYWYRQILGQKVEFLVSFYNNEISEKSEIFDDQFSVERPDGSNFTLKIRSTKLEDSAMYFCASRTGADNYGYTFGSGTRLTVV.

This clone has a single count. The chain links TRBV13 to TRBJ2-2; D may be TRBD1 (6 bases). From germline, CDR1 is PRHDT and CDR2 FYEKMQ (reference sequence). V was pared by 7 bases and J by 7 bases, with 13 bases between. The CDR3 loop spans 13 amino acids. Here the CDR3 DNA reads TGTGCCAGCAACCAGGGGACGGACGGGGAGCTGTTTTTT. This translates into CASNQGTDGELFF. Based on the CDR3 plus reference TRBV13 and TRBJ2-2, the full variable domain is AAGVIQSPRHLIKEKRETATLKCYPIPRHDTVYWYQQGPGQDPQFLISFYEKMQSDKGSIPDRFSAQQFSDYHSELNMSSLELGDSALYFCASNQGTDGELFFGEGSRLTVL.

The chain uses TRBV7-9 and TRBJ2-5; D perhaps matches TRBD1 (5 bases). The CDR3 sequence is 15 residues long. CDR1 and CDR2 (germline): SEHNR, FQNEAQ (reference sequence). V lost 4 bases, J lost 0 bases, and 12 bases lay in between. CDR3 sequence (DNA): TGTGCCAGCAGCTCTACAGGAAAAAACCAAGAGACCCAGTACTTC. Amino acids: CASSSTGKNQETQYF.

This clone is labeled medium-sized. This chain connects TRBV6-5 to TRBJ1-2; 8 nucleotides match TRBD1. Trimming removed 2 bases from V and 8 bases from J; junction bases left unmatched: 4. The CDR3 contains 13 residues. Germline CDR1 is MNHEY and CDR2 is SVGAGI. For the CDR3, the DNA is TGTGCCAGCAGTTACCAGGGGGCGGTGGGCTACACCTTC. Translation gives CASSYQGAVGYTF.

The V call is TRBV19, the J call TRBJ1-5, with 7 bases aligning to TRBD1. Per the germline V gene, CDR1 is LNHDA and CDR2 is SQIVND (reference sequence). V lost 6 bases and J lost 7; bases outside the gene matches: 9. CDR3 length: 14 residues. The CDR3 nucleotides read TGTGCCAGTAGGAGCCGGGACAGCCGACAGCCCCAGCATTTT. Translating gives CASRSRDSRQPQHF. Full variable domain (rest looked up from reference TRBV19 and TRBJ1-5): DGGITQSPKYLFRKEGQNVTLSCEQNLNHDAMYWYRQDPGQGLRLIYYSQIVNDFQKGDIAEGYSVSREKKESFPLTVTSAQKNPTAFYLCASRSRDSRQPQHFGDGTRLSIL.

The chain has TRBV2 and TRBJ2-5, with 11 bases identical to TRBD2. There are 15 residues in the CDR3. After removal of 4 bases from V and 2 bases from J, the junction contained 3 bases not matched to a gene. CDR1 is SNHLY, CDR2 FYNNEI, per germline. CDR3 sequence (DNA): TGTGCCAGCAGTGGGGGACTAGCGGAGCAAGAGACCCAGTACTTC. Its translation: CASSGGLAEQETQYF.

The chain links TRBV27 to TRBJ1-6; no clear D gene. Germline V lookup: CDR1 MNHEY, CDR2 SMNVEV (reference sequence). CDR3 size: 12 residues. V shed 5 bases and J shed 4 bases, with 3 bases lying between them. The CDR3 nucleotides are TGTGCCAGCAGTCGGTATAATTCACCCCTCCACTTT. The encoded protein is CASSRYNSPLHF.

The rearrangement links TRBV6-2 or TRBV6-3 to TRBJ2-3; the match to TRBD2 covers 14 bases. CDR1 MNHEY and CDR2 SVGEGT come from the germline V gene. V lost 5 bases and J lost 11; bases outside the gene matches: 15. The CDR3 contains 17 residues. The CDR3 protein is CASSPYGTSGGYKRQYF. In nucleotides, the CDR3 is TGTGCCAGCAGTCCCTATGGGACTAGCGGGGGTTATAAAAGGCAGTATTTT.

The rearrangement links TRBV9 to TRBJ2-1, with TRBD1 matching over 7 bases. Germline CDR1 reads SGDLS; CDR2 reads YYNGEE. The CDR3 is 16 amino acids. V gave up 3 bases and J gave up 4 bases; unmatched junction bases: 10. The CDR3 sequence is CASSADTGAIYNEQFF. DNA for the CDR3: TGTGCCAGCAGCGCAGATACAGGGGCGATTTACAATGAGCAGTTCTTC. The entire variable domain, with the rest obtained from reference TRBV9 and TRBJ2-1, is as follows: DSGVTQTPKHLITATGQRVTLRCSPRSGDLSVYWYQQSLDQGLQFLIQYYNGEERAKGNILERFSAQQFPDLHSELNLSSLELGDSALYFCASSADTGAIYNEQFFGPGTRLTVL.

This sequence joins TRBV28 and TRBJ1-1; TRBD1 matches 9 bases. The V gene end was trimmed by 2 bases and the J gene end by 3 bases; junction bases not matched to a gene: 1. This CDR3 has 14 residues. Germline CDR1 and CDR2: MDHEN and SYDVKM. Here the CDR3 DNA reads TGTGCCAGCAGTTTAGGGACAGGGTACACTGAAGCTTTCTTT. This sequence encodes CASSLGTGYTEAFF.

This chain joins TRBV5-6 and TRBJ1-2, with D maybe TRBD1 (6 bases). V dropped 1 base and J dropped 7 bases, with 20 bases sitting between them. This CDR3 has 16 amino acids. Per germline, CDR1 SGHDT and CDR2 YYEEEE. The CDR3 region has the DNA TGTGCCAGCAGCTTGAAAGGAGGAAGGGGGATGGGTGGCTACACCTTC. Translation gives CASSLKGGRGMGGYTF.

This sequence joins TRBV6-5 and TRBJ2-2; possibly TRBD2 for D (7 bases). V lost 7 bases and J lost 6, with 18 bases in between. Germline V lookup: CDR1 MNHEY, CDR2 SVGAGI. The CDR3 extends over 15 amino acids. The CDR3 coding sequence is TGTGCCAGCAAGCGGAGGGGGGGGATAGCCGGGGAGCTGTTTTTT. It codes for CASKRRGGIAGELFF.